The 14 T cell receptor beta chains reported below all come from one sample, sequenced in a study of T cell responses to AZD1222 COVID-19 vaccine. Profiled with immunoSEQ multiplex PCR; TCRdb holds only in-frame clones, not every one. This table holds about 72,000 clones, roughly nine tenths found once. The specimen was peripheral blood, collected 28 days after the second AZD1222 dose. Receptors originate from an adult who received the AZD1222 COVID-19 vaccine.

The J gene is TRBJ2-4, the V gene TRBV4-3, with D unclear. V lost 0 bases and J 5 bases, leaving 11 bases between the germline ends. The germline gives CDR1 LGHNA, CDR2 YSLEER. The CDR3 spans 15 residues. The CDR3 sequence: CASSQDLTPQNIQYF. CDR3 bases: TGCGCCAGCAGCCAAGATCTAACCCCCCAAAACATTCAGTACTTC.

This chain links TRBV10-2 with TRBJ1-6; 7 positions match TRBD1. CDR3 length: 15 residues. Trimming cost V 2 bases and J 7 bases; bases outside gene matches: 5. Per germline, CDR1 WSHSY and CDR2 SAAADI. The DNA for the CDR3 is TGCGCCAGCAGTGAGCCGCAGGGGGAGAATTCACCCCTCCACTTT. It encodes CASSEPQGENSPLHF.

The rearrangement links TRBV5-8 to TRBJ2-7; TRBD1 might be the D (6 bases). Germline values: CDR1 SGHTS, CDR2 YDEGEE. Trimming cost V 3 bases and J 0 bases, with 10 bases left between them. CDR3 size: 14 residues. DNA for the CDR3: TGTGCCAGCAGCTACGGACAGAACTCCTACGAGCAGTACTTC. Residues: CASSYGQNSYEQYF.

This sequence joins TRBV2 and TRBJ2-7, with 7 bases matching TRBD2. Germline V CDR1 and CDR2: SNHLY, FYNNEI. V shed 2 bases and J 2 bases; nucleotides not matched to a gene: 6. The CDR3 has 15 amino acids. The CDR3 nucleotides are TGTGCCAGCAGTGAACTGGGGACTAAAGCCTACGAGCAGTACTTC. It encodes CASSELGTKAYEQYF. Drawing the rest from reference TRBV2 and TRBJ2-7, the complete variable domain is EPEVTQTPSHQVTQMGQEVILRCVPISNHLYFYWYRQILGQKVEFLVSFYNNEISEKSEIFDDQFSVERPDGSNFTLKIRSTKLEDSAMYFCASSELGTKAYEQYFGPGTRLTVT.

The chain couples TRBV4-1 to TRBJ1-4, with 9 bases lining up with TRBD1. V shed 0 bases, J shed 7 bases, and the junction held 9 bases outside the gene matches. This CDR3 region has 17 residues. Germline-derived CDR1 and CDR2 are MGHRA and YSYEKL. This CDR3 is CASSQDPHRGLGEKLFF. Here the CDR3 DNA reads TGCGCCAGCAGCCAAGATCCCCACAGGGGGCTAGGTGAAAAACTGTTTTTT.

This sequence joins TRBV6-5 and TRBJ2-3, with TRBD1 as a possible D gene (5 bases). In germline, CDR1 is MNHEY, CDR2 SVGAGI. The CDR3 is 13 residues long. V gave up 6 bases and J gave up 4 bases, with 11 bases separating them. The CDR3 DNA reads TGTGCCAGCAGAAGGGGAATGTCAGATACGCAGTATTTT. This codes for CASRRGMSDTQYF.

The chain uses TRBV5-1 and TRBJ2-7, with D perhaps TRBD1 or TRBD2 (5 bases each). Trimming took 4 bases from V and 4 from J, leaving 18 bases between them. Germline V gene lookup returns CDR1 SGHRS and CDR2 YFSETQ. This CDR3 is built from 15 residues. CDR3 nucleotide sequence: TGCGCCAGCAGCCCGGGGCAGGGCCAGGCATACGAGCAGTACTTC. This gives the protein CASSPGQGQAYEQYF. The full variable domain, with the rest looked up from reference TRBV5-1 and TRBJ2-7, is KAGVTQTPRYLIKTRGQQVTLSCSPISGHRSVSWYQQTPGQGLQFLFEYFSETQRNKGNFPGRFSGRQFSNSRSEMNVSTLELGDSALYLCASSPGQGQAYEQYFGPGTRLTVT.

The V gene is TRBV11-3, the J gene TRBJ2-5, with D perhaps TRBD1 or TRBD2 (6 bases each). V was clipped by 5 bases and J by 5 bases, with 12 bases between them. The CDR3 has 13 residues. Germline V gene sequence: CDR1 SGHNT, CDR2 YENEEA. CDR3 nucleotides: TGTGCCAGCAGCACCACAGGGAGGGAGACCCAGTACTTC. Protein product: CASSTTGRETQYF.

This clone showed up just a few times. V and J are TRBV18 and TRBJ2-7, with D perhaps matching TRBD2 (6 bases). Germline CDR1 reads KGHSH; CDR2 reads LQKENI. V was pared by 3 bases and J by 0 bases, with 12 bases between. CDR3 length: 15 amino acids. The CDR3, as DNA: TGTGCCAGCTCACCTCCACTAGCAGCCTCCTACGAGCAGTACTTC. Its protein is CASSPPLAASYEQYF.

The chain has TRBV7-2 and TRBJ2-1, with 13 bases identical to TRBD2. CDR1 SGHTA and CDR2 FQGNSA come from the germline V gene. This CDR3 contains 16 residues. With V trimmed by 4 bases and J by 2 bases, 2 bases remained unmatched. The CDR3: CASSSGTSGTYNEQFF. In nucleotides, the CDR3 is TGTGCCAGCAGCTCAGGGACTAGCGGGACCTACAATGAGCAGTTCTTC.

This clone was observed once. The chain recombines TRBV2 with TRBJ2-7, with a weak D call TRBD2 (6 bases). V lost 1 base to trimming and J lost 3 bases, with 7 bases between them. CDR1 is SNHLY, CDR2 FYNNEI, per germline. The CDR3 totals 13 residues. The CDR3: CASSEGDFYEQYF. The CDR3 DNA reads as TGTGCCAGCAGTGAAGGGGACTTCTACGAGCAGTACTTC.

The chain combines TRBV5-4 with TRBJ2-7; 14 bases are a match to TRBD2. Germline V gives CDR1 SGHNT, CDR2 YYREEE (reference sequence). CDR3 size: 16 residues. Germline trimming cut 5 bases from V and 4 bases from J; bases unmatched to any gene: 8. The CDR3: CASRAGTSGSLYEQYF. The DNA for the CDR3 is TGTGCCAGCAGAGCCGGGACTAGCGGGAGTCTGTACGAGCAGTACTTC. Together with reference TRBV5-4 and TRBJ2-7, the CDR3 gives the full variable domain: ETGVTQSPTHLIKTRGQQVTLRCSSQSGHNTVSWYQQALGQGPQFIFQYYREEENGRGNFPPRFSGLQFPNYSSELNVNALELDDSALYLCASRAGTSGSLYEQYFGPGTRLTVT.

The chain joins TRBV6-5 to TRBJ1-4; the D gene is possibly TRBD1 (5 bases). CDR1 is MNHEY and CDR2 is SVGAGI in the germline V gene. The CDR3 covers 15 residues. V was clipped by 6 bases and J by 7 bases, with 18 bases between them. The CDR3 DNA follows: TGTGCCAGCAGCCCCACCAGGGCCCAGGGTGAAAAACTGTTTTTT. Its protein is CASSPTRAQGEKLFF.

CDR3 residues: CASLWTVSSGNTIYF. CDR3 bases: TGTGCCAGCTTGTGGACGGTCTCCTCTGGAAACACCATATATTTT. The chain links TRBV6-5 to TRBJ1-3; D ambiguous. The V end was cut by 8 bases, the J end by 0 bases, with 14 bases between. This CDR3 region has 15 residues. In germline, CDR1 is MNHEY, CDR2 SVGAGI.